The source of this T cell receptor (beta chain) is a study of blood T cells in healthy people across ages. The authors ran a second PCR of about 7 to 11 cycles using a sample-barcoded 5' primer and a J-beta primer mix. TCRdb called the 5' RACE reads again in MiXCR, with one record for every CDR3 protein. This sample has over 1.5 million distinct CDR3 sequences, with 40% to 55% found just once. The V end lost 0 bases, the J end lost 1 base, and 6 bases lay between the germline ends. This CDR3 has 14 residues. Germline CDR1 LGHNA, CDR2 YSLEER. The TCR was taken from a woman aged 40-49 years in good health. Sequenced sample: blood. The V call is TRBV4-3, the J call TRBJ1-1; D is undetermined. CDR3 nucleotide sequence: TGCGCCAGCAGCCAAGAACGACAGAACACTGAAGCTTTCTTT. This encodes CASSQERQNTEAFF.